The subject of this entry is one T cell receptor (beta chain). The data were obtained in a study of blood T cells in healthy people across ages. Together with a sample-barcoded 5' primer, a J-beta primer mix was included in a second PCR lasting roughly 6 to 12 cycles. All samples gave at least 2.5 million CDR3-containing paired-end reads. TCRdb reanalysed the 5' RACE reads using MiXCR and keeps one entry per CDR3 protein. Of some 1.5 million distinct CDR3 sequences detected, approximately 30% appear once; the ten largest clones hold 7.7%. The V end was cut by 8 bases, the J end by 3 bases, with 16 bases between. Germline V gene data show CDR1 as MDHEN and CDR2 as SYDVKM. This CDR3 region has 14 residues.

The sequence was collected from a woman aged 25-40 years in good health. Material: blood. The rearrangement joins TRBV28 to TRBJ1-2, with D maybe TRBD1 (6 bases). The CDR3 DNA follows: TGTGCCAGCGCGAGGAGTGGGGGCGACTATGGCTACACCTTC. Protein sequence: CASARSGGDYGYTF.